This T cell receptor (beta chain) was sequenced for a study of shared clonotypes between healthy human individuals. Profiled with immunoSEQ multiplex PCR; TCRdb holds only in-frame clones, not every one. Here the sample spans 600,000 to 800,000 clones, 55% to 75% being singletons. V dropped 6 bases and J dropped 6 bases, with 17 bases sitting between them. Germline V gene data show CDR1 as SGHAT and CDR2 as FQNNGV. The CDR3 is 15 residues long. This chain connects TRBV11-2 to TRBJ2-2; D might be TRBD2 (6 bases). Sequenced: memory CD4+ T cells sorted from blood. Subset specified: CD45RA-negative fraction. The sequence derives from a young woman in good health. This CDR3 reads CASSLGTGESGELFF. CDR3 bases: TGTGCCAGCAGTCTCGGGACTGGAGAATCCGGGGAGCTGTTTTTT.